This TCR beta chain was sequenced during a study of STAT5B mutations in CD4+ large granular lymphocyte leukemia (dated by TCRdb to about 2022). Turning to the overall study: Among healthy controls, the CDR3 'QG' motif was associated with a particular HLA allele. The study compared the TCRbeta repertoires of patients with CD4+ T-cell large granular lymphocyte leukemia against those of healthy blood donors. The purity of purified fractions was confirmed by flow cytometry on FACSCanto II or FACSVerse to exceed 95% among lymphocytes.

Summary of the overall study and its limitations: Enrichment of TRBV06-family usage was observed among the top patient clones (8/27) relative to healthy controls (2/35). Data were not HLA-matched; higher clonality in CD4+ versus CD8+ T-LGLL could reflect the relatively small sample size. Each patient's main leukemic clonotypes were private, but less than 30% of these clonotypes showed up at low frequency in the non-leukemic repertoires of other patients. CD4-sorted patient repertoires appeared more clonal than healthy CD4+ repertoires, and this difference persisted after removing the putative leukemic clones.

Points on this clone: The clone's antigen remains unknown. It has no much larger one-base neighbor in the sample; base qualities were not kept.

The immunoSEQ assay at survey resolution was applied to genomic DNA for sequencing of TCRbeta rearrangements. In the authors' own workflow: A lowest detectable productive clonotype frequency of 2.59 x 10-5 was observed in the TCR sequencing data. Only productive TCRbeta rearrangements, meaning sequences that were complete and in-frame, were kept for the analyses. The clonality of each sample was calculated as Simpson clonality in the immunoSEQ Analyzer version 3.0. Clones were grouped by frequency into very rare, small, medium, large (1-20%) or hyperexpanded (>20%) categories. OLGA 1.2.3 estimated generation probabilities, VDJtools produced V-gene circos plots, VDJdb was queried for specificities, and GLIPH identified CDR3 motifs. Imported from immuneACCESS, the table was reduced by TCRdb to in-frame sequences with V and J called. These copies leave out some clones; in studies compared against another copy, an unresolved V gene accounts for under half, and the cause of the remainder is not known. V and J calls and clone size are copied from that table; D and trimming were computed from the DNA. This sample is represented by more than 20,000 clones; about four fifths of them were singletons. 0.42% of the sample goes to the ten largest clones.

Germline trimming amounts to 5 bases on V and 3 bases on J, with 6 as the count of junction bases outside the gene matches. CDR1 MNHEY and CDR2 SMNVEV are derived from the germline V gene (reference sequence). The CDR3 runs 15 residues from the cysteine to the phenylalanine. Of the read, only the CDR3 DNA is kept; its 45 bases are in frame from base 1. Buffy coats from roughly 37 blood donors, supplied by the Finnish Red Cross blood service, were used as healthy controls. All TCR-sequenced material derived from peripheral blood: patient blood samples and healthy donor buffy coats. Ficoll-Hypaque gradient centrifugation was used to isolate peripheral blood mononuclear cells. CD4+ cells were purified magnetically from the buffy coats of healthy controls. Genomic DNA was extracted using the Gentra Puregene Cell and Tissue kit, and a Qubit 2.0 fluorometer was used to quantify it.

The sequenced sample consisted of CD4+ T cells from blood buffy coats. The receptor's source is a human donor in good health. The chain is assembled from TRBV27 and TRBJ2-1; 8 middle bases align to TRBD2. The DNA sequence reads TGTGCCAGCAGTCAATTAGCGGGGAGCTACAATGAGCAGTTCTTC. Translation gives CASSQLAGSYNEQFF.